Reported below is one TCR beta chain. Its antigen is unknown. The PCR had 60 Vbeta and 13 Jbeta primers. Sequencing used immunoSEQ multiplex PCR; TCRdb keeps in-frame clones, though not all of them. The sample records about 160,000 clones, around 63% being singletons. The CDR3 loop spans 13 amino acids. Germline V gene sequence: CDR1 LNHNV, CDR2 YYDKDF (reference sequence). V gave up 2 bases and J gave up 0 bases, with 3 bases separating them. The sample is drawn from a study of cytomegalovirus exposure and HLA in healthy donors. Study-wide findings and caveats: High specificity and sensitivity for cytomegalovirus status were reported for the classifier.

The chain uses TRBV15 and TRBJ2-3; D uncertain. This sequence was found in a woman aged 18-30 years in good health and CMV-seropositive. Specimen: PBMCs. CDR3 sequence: CATSRTSTDTQYF. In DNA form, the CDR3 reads TGTGCCACCAGCAGAACTAGCACAGATACGCAGTATTTT. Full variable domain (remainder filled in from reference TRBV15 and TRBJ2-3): DAMVIQNPRYQVTQFGKPVTLSCSQTLNHNVMYWYQQKSSQAPKLLFHYYDKDFNNEADTPDNFQSRRPNTSFCFLDIRSPGLGDTAMYLCATSRTSTDTQYFGPGTRLTVL.